This TCR beta chain was captured in a study of tumor and adjacent non-tumor tissue in lung cancer. Overall study context: The cohort had roughly 11 adenocarcinoma, a couple of squamous cell and 1 small cell patients.

Concerning this clonotype: Its antigen is currently unknown. This is likely a read error, given that the CDR3 carries no conserved phenylalanine or tryptophan at its end. The limits of the CDR3 on the DNA are not certain, so only TCRdb's listed CDR3 is given.

Study-level points and caveats: Significantly higher TCR diversity was found in tumor than normal lung. Tumor repertoires had a smaller top 100 clone share than normal lung.

The CDR3 is 16 residues long, counting both termini. Germline CDR1 is MNHEY and CDR2 is SVGEGT. RNA was extracted from bulk tissue without any cell sorting. Chemotherapy-naive patients with new lung cancer underwent thoracic surgery in China, August–late 2014. Three rounds of nested PCR, following a modified ARM-PCR protocol, produced the TCRbeta library. TCRdb fed the multiplex PCR reads into MiXCR, producing one record per CDR3 protein. This repertoire shows roughly 76,000 distinct CDR3 sequences, 55% to 70% found once; its top ten account for over 9.5%. This chain connects TRBV6-2 or TRBV6-3 to TRBJ1-1; TRBD1 is the table's D call, not checked against the DNA. The sample consisted of lung tumor tissue. The TCR was taken from a woman between 70 and 85 years old with non-small cell lung cancer. CDR3 in amino acids: CASRSIQEFGDTEALL.